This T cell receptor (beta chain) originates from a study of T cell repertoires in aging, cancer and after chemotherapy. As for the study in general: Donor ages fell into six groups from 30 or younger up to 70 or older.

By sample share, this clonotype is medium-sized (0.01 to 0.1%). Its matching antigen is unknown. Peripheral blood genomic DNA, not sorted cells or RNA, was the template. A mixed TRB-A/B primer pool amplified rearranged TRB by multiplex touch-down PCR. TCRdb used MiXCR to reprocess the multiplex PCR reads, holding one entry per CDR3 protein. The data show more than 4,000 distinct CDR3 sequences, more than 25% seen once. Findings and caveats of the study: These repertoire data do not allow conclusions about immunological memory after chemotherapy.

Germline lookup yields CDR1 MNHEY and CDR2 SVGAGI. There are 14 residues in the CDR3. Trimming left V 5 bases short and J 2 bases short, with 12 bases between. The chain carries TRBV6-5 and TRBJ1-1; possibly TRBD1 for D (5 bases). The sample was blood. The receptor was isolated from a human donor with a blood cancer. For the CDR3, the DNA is TGTGCCAGCAGTCGGACACCACTTAACACTGAAGCTTTCTTT. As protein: CASSRTPLNTEAFF.